Below, 13 T cell receptor beta chains from the same sample are listed, as sequenced in a study of CD4 T cells in relation to SARS-CoV-2 and coronaviruses. Here immunoSEQ multiplex PCR was the method, and the copy in TCRdb shows in-frame clones only, minus some. The table includes 31,000 or so clones, roughly 78% detected once. The unexposed donors gave CD4+ T cells in about 2011-2018, prior to COVID-19. The cells were cultured for under 13 days before CD4+ T cells were isolated. No antigen has been identified for these receptors. Source material: CD4+ T cells from PBMCs, cultured in vitro. Receptors were obtained from a human donor in good health.

This chain connects TRBV5-4 to TRBJ2-3; the D is unclear. The CDR3 extends over 14 amino acids. Germline V gene sequence: CDR1 SGHNT, CDR2 YYREEE (reference sequence). V lost 0 bases to trimming and J lost 4 bases, with 9 bases between them. The DNA for the CDR3 is TGTGCCAGCAGCTTGGATCCAGGAGCAGATACGCAGTATTTT. Its translation: CASSLDPGADTQYF. The whole variable domain, filled in from reference TRBV5-4 and TRBJ2-3, reads ETGVTQSPTHLIKTRGQQVTLRCSSQSGHNTVSWYQQALGQGPQFIFQYYREEENGRGNFPPRFSGLQFPNYSSELNVNALELDDSALYLCASSLDPGADTQYFGPGTRLTVL.

In nucleotides, the CDR3 is TGTGCCACCCGACCCGGGACGGTGAACACTGAAGCTTTCTTT. It encodes CATRPGTVNTEAFF. V and J are TRBV15 and TRBJ1-1, with a tentative D call TRBD1 (5 bases). The germline CDR1 and CDR2 sequences are LNHNV and YYDKDF (reference sequence). The CDR3 runs to 14 residues. Trimming removed 8 bases at V and 0 bases at J, with 13 bases between.

The chain recombines TRBV11-3 with TRBJ2-1; weak D call: TRBD2 (5 bases). Germline CDR1 SGHNT, CDR2 YENEEA. The CDR3 length is 13 residues. V was trimmed by 6 bases and J by 9 bases, leaving 15 bases between them. Written as DNA, the CDR3 is TGTGCCAGCAGACAACACGAGGGAACTGAGCAGTTCTTC. Protein sequence: CASRQHEGTEQFF.

This clone was observed a few times. The chain couples TRBV11-2 to TRBJ2-1, with 8 positions matching TRBD2. This CDR3 comprises 15 residues. The germline gives CDR1 SGHAT, CDR2 FQNNGV. With 4 bases clipped from V and 7 bases from J, the junction kept 9 bases outside the gene matches. Here the CDR3 reads CASSSRSGGGNEQFF. CDR3 nucleotides: TGTGCCAGCAGCTCGAGGAGCGGGGGTGGTAATGAGCAGTTCTTC.

The J gene is TRBJ2-4, the V gene TRBV7-2, with 9 bases fitting TRBD2. The length of the CDR3 is 13 residues. CDR1 is SGHTA and CDR2 is FQGNSA in the germline V gene. Unmatched junction bases numbered 4, after V lost 8 bases and J lost 5 bases. CDR3 residues: CASSSGGQNIQYF. The CDR3 region has the DNA TGTGCCAGCTCGAGCGGGGGGCAAAACATTCAGTACTTC.

This clone was detected only once. The V gene is TRBV5-1, the J gene TRBJ1-1; D possibly corresponds to TRBD1 (6 bases). CDR1 is SGHRS, CDR2 YFSETQ, per germline. This CDR3 comprises 16 residues. Trimming pared 1 base from V and 7 bases from J, leaving 20 bases between. CDR3 nucleotides: TGCGCCAGCAGCTTGTCTACGGCACCGGGACAACATGAAGCTTTCTTT. Translation: CASSLSTAPGQHEAFF.

J is TRBJ2-6 and V is TRBV19; D call uncertain. V lost 0 bases and J 12 bases, leaving 12 bases between the germline ends. The CDR3 extends over 14 amino acids. CDR1 and CDR2 (germline): LNHDA, SQIVND (reference sequence). Here the CDR3 reads CASSIEETRGVLTF. DNA of the CDR3: TGTGCCAGTAGTATAGAGGAGACACGAGGCGTCCTGACTTTC. The full variable domain, its missing parts supplied by reference TRBV19 and TRBJ2-6, is DGGITQSPKYLFRKEGQNVTLSCEQNLNHDAMYWYRQDPGQGLRLIYYSQIVNDFQKGDIAEGYSVSREKKESFPLTVTSAQKNPTAFYLCASSIEETRGVLTFGAGSRLTVL.

Written as DNA, the CDR3 is TGTGCCAGCAGCAGGACAAAACGAGATACGCAGTATTTT. It translates to CASSRTKRDTQYF. This rearrangement joins TRBV6-5 to TRBJ2-3; TRBD1 might be the D (5 bases). Germline CDR1 is MNHEY and CDR2 is SVGAGI. With 6 bases removed from V and 5 bases from J, the gap between germline ends came to 12 bases. This CDR3 is built from 13 residues.

The sample holds one count of this clone. The chain combines TRBV18 with TRBJ2-5; the D gene could be TRBD1 or TRBD2 (5 bases each). V dropped 4 bases and J dropped 1 base, with 7 bases sitting between them. There are 13 residues in the CDR3. Germline CDR1 and CDR2: KGHSH and LQKENI. DNA for the CDR3: TGTGCCAGCTCACGGGGGTCCCAAGAGACCCAGTACTTC. Translation: CASSRGSQETQYF.

The V call is TRBV28, the J call TRBJ1-2, with D possibly being TRBD1 (6 bases). V gave up 5 bases and J gave up 4 bases, with 14 bases separating them. The CDR3 is made up of 14 amino acids. Germline assignment: CDR1 MDHEN and CDR2 SYDVKM. This CDR3 is CASSPTGPFYGYTF. In DNA form, the CDR3 reads TGTGCCAGCAGTCCAACAGGGCCGTTCTATGGCTACACCTTC.

V and J are TRBV6-2 or TRBV6-3 and TRBJ2-7; perhaps TRBD1 as D (6 bases). V was shortened by 4 bases and J by 4 bases, with 17 bases between the two germline ends. The CDR3 runs to 15 residues. Germline V gives CDR1 MNHEY, CDR2 SVGEGT. The CDR3 DNA reads TGTGCCAGCAGTTGGGGACAAACTGGGTCGTACGAGCAGTACTTC. This gives the protein CASSWGQTGSYEQYF.

The chain employs TRBV7-9 and TRBJ1-1; D remains unclear. Germline values: CDR1 SEHNR, CDR2 FQNEAQ (reference sequence). Deletions cut 1 base from V and 1 base from J, with 4 bases between. The CDR3 covers 13 residues. The CDR3, as DNA: TGTGCCAGCAGCTTAGGACAGAACACTGAAGCTTTCTTT. Amino acids: CASSLGQNTEAFF.

This clone was seen only a few times. This chain joins TRBV7-2 and TRBJ2-5; D perhaps matches TRBD1 (5 bases). CDR1 and CDR2 (germline): SGHTA, FQGNSA. The length of the CDR3 is 14 residues. Trimming cost V 0 bases and J 1 base, with 6 bases left between them. The CDR3 DNA sequence: TGTGCCAGCAGCTTAGCCAGGGCCCAAGAGACCCAGTACTTC. It is translated as CASSLARAQETQYF.